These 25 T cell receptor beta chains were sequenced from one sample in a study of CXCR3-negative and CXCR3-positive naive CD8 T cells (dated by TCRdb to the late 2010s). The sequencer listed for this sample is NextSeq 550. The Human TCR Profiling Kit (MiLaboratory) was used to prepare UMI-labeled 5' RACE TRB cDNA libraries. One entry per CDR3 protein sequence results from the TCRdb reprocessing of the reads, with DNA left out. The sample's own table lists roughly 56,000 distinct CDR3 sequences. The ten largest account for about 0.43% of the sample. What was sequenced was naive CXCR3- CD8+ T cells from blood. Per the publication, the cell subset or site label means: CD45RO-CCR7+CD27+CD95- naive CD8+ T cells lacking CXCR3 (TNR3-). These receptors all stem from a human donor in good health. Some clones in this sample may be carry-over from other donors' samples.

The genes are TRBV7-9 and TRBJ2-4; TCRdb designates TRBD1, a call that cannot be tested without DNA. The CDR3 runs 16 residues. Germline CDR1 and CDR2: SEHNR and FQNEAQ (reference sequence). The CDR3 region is CASSGTGRDGQNIQYF.

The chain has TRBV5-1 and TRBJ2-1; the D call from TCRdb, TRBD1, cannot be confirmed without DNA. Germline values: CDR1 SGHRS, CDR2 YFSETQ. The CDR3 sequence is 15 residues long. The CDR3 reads CASREWDRAGNEQFF.

The CDR3 reads CASAQAVEDTQYF. The chain recombines TRBV7-9 with TRBJ2-3. The CDR3 totals 13 residues. Germline values: CDR1 SEHNR, CDR2 FQNEAQ (reference sequence).

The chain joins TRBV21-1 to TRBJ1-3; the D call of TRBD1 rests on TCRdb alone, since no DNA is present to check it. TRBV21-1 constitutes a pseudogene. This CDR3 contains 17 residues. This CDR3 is CASSKKDRGSTGNTIYF.

CDR3 residues: CATRGQGKLQETQYF. The chain recombines TRBV7-9 with TRBJ2-5; TCRdb indicates TRBD1, and absent DNA this call remains unverified. Germline CDR1 reads SEHNR; CDR2 reads FQNEAQ (reference sequence). The CDR3 length is 15 residues.

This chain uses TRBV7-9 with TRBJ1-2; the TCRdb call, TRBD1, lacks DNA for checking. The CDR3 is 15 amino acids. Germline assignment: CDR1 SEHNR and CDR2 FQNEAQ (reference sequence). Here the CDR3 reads CASNAGDRGFHGYTF.

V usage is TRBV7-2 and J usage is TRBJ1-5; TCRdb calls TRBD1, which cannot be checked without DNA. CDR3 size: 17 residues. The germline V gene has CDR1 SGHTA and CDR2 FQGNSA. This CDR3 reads CASSSLTGTAGNQPQHF.

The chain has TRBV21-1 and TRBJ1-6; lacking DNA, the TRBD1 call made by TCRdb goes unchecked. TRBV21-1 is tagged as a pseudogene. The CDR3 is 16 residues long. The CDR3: CASSNWRTGVYSPLHF.

CDR3: CSVDRPSAGGPINEQFF. The rearrangement joins TRBV29-1 to TRBJ2-1; the TCRdb call, TRBD2, lacks DNA for checking. This CDR3 region has 17 residues. Germline CDR1 reads SQVTM; CDR2 reads ANQGSEA.

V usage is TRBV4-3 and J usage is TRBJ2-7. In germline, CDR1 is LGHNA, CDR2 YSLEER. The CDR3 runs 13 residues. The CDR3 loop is CASSQESAHEQYF.

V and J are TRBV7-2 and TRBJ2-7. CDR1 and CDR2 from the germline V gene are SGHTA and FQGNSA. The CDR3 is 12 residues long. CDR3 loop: CASSLVALEQYF.

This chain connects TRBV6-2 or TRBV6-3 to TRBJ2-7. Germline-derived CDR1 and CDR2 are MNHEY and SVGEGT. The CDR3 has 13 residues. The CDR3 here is CASSFTASYEQYF.

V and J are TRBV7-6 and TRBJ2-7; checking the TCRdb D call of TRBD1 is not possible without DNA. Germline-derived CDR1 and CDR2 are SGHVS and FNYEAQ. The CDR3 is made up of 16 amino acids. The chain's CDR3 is CASSLGVGLISYEQYF.

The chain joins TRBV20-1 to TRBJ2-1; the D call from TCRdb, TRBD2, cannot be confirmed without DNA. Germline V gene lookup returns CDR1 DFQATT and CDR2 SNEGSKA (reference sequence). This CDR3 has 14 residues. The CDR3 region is CSATDTALYNEQFF.

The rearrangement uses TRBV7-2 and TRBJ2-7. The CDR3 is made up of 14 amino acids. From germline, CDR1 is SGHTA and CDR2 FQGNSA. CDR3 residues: CASTYLGGSYEQYF.

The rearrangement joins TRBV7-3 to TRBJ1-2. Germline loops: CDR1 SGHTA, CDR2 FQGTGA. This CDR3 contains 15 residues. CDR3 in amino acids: CASSPSLTSNYGYTF. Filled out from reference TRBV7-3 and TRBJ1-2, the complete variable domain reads GAGVSQTPSNKVTEKGKYVELRCDPISGHTALYWYRQSLGQGPEFLIYFQGTGAADDSGLPNDRFFAVRPEGSVSTLKIQRTERGDSAVYLCASSPSLTSNYGYTFGSGTRLTVV.

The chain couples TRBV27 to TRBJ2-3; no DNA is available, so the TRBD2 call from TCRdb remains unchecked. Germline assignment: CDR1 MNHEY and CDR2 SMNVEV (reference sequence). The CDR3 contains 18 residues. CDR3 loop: CASSSTGRTETSTDTQYF.

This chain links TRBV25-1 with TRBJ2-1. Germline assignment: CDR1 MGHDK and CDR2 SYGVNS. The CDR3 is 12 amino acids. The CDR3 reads CASSLILGEQFF.

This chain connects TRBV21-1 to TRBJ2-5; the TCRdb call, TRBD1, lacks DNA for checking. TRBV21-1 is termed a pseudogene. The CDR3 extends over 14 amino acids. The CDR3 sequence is CASSTTGIQETQYF.

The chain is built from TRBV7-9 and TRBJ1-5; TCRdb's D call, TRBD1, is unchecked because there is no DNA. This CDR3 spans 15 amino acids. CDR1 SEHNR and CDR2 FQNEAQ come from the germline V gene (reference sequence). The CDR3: CASSPGTGDNQPQHF.

CDR3 protein: CASSESTASWVSNEQFF. V is TRBV10-1 and J is TRBJ2-1; TCRdb outputs TRBD2, but without DNA this stays unchecked. Germline V lookup: CDR1 WNHNN, CDR2 SYGVQD (reference sequence). There are 17 residues in the CDR3.

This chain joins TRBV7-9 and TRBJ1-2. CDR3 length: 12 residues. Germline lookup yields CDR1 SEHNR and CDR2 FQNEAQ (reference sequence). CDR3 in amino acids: CASSLGLVGYTF.

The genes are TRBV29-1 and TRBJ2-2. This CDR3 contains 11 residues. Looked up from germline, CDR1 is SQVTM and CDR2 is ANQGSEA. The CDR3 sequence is CSVGVTGELFF.

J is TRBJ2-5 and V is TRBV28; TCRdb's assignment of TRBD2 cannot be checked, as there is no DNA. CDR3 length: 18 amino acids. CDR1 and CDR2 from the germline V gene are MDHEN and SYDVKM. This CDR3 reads CASRALGLAGGERETQYF.

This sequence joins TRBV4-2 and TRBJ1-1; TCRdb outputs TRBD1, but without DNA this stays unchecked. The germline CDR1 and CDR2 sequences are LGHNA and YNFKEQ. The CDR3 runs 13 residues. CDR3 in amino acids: CASSPPGHTEAFF.